In its sample, the clone carrying this T cell receptor (beta chain) was seen many times. Time point in this sample: newly diagnosed GD, antithyroid drugs for less than 3 months. PBMCs provided the RNA from which the TCR library was made. This entry belongs to a study of regulatory T cells in long-lasting Graves disease. Study information: Antithyroid drugs had been taken under 3 months by newly diagnosed Graves' patients.

The CDR3 extends over 16 amino acids. Germline V gene data show CDR1 as SGHRS and CDR2 as YFSETQ. Trimming removed 0 bases from V and 3 bases from J; junction bases left unmatched: 6. According to the study, TCR beta libraries were built with iRepertoire HTBI primers and CDR3-region Arm-PCR. Authors' processing steps: Samples jointly harbored fewer than 65 TRBV and 14 to 15 TRBJ segments. Via MiXCR, TCRdb re-called the multiplex PCR reads, giving one row per CDR3 protein. For this entry, the V and J calls and clone size follow TCRdb and not the study's own pipeline. The data show hundreds of thousands of distinct CDR3 sequences, more than 10% seen once. These data are also associated with another study on T cells in Graves' hyperthyroidism and ophthalmopathy.

This material consisted of peripheral blood mononuclear cells (PBMCs), taken at new diagnosis, from a patient treated with antithyroid drugs. This chain connects TRBV5-1 to TRBJ2-3; TRBD2 matches 8 bases. The receptor comes from a woman aged 25 to 39 with Graves disease. The CDR3 loop reads CASSLVSGRVTDTQYF. The CDR3 region has the DNA TGCGCCAGCAGCTTGGTATCCGGGAGGGTGACAGATACGCAGTATTTT. Using reference TRBV5-1 and TRBJ2-3 for the parts outside the CDR3, the full variable domain is KAGVTQTPRYLIKTRGQQVTLSCSPISGHRSVSWYQQTPGQGLQFLFEYFSETQRNKGNFPGRFSGRQFSNSRSEMNVSTLELGDSALYLCASSLVSGRVTDTQYFGPGTRLTVL.